A selection of T cell receptor beta chains follows, all from one sample in a study of cytomegalovirus exposure and HLA in healthy donors. Only in-frame clones appear in the TCRdb table, and some are missing; sequencing was by immunoSEQ multiplex PCR. Seen here are about 130,000 clones, about 10% observed once, and the top ten hold just over 4.5%. Sequencing was done on a sample of PBMCs. The source is a woman between 18 and 29 years old in good health and CMV-seropositive. The CDR3 runs from the conserved cysteine through the conserved F or W. A D gene is named only where the DNA matches it firmly. The listing skips clone size in some rows; elsewhere it reads once, few, many or a size class.

v_gene	d_gene	j_gene	abundance	CDR3nt	CDR3aa
TRBV30	NA	TRBJ2-3	NA	TGTGCCTGGAGTTTCGGCGGGGTGGTTAACACAGATGCGCAGTATTTT	CAWSFGGVVNTDAQYF
TRBV7-9	NA	TRBJ1-1	few	TGTGCCAGCAGCTCTGTCTCCAACACTGAAGCTTTCTTT	CASSSVSNTEAFF
TRBV27	NA	TRBJ2-1	few	TGTGCCAGCAGTGCTCAGACAGGTGAGCAGTTCTTC	CASSAQTGEQFF
TRBV18	TRBD2	TRBJ2-1	few	TGTGCCAGCTCACCAGCCCTAGCGGGAGGGAGTGATGAGCAGTTCTTC	CASSPALAGGSDEQFF
TRBV4-2	NA	TRBJ2-7	NA	TGTGCCAGCAGCCTTCGGGACATATCTTACGAGCAGTACTTC	CASSLRDISYEQYF
TRBV30	TRBD1	TRBJ1-2	NA	TGTGCCTGGAGCCGGGGGACAGGGGGCGCAGGGGGCTACACCTTC	CAWSRGTGGAGGYTF
TRBV19	NA	TRBJ1-5	few	TGTGCCAGTAGTACGGTGGGAGACTATAGCAATCAGCCCCAGCATTTT	CASSTVGDYSNQPQHF
TRBV27	NA	TRBJ2-2	NA	TGTGCCAGCAGTCTGTCAATTTTAGGGGAAAGGACCGGGGAGCTGTTTTTT	CASSLSILGERTGELFF
TRBV7-6	NA	TRBJ2-3	few	TGTGCCAGCAGCTTATTTGGACTAAGCACAGATACGCAGTATTTT	CASSLFGLSTDTQYF
TRBV27	NA	TRBJ2-5	few	TGTGCCAGCAGTTTATCGTGGAGCGGGTGGCAAGAGACCCAGTACTTC	CASSLSWSGWQETQYF
TRBV7-3	NA	TRBJ2-7	NA	TGTGCCAGCAGCTTCGACCAGGACAGTTCCTACGAGCAGTACTTC	CASSFDQDSSYEQYF
TRBV7-9	TRBD2	TRBJ2-7	few	TGTGCCAGCAGCTCGGTCGCGGGAGCTAACTACGAGCAGTACTTC	CASSSVAGANYEQYF
TRBV6-6	TRBD2	TRBJ2-7	NA	TGTGCCAGCAGTTACCCCTTGGGGGGAGGGTCCTACGAGCAGTACTTC	CASSYPLGGGSYEQYF
TRBV5-1	TRBD1	TRBJ1-4	NA	TGCGCCAGCAGCCCGGGACAGGGAGGTTCGACTAATGAAAAACTGTTTTTT	CASSPGQGGSTNEKLFF
TRBV27	TRBD2	TRBJ2-1	few	TGTGCCAGCAGTTCCGGACTAGCCATCTACAATGAGCAGTTCTTC	CASSSGLAIYNEQFF
TRBV28	NA	TRBJ1-1	NA	TGTGCCAGCAGGTTCACGTCTAAGGGGACTGAAGCTTTCTTT	CASRFTSKGTEAFF
TRBV7-2	NA	TRBJ2-3	few	TGTGCCAGCAGCAGAGCGGTGGGCACAGATACGCAGTATTTT	CASSRAVGTDTQYF
TRBV2	NA	TRBJ2-6	few	TGTGCCAGCAGGTCCACAGGTTCCCCTGGGGCCAACGTCCTGACTTTC	CASRSTGSPGANVLTF
TRBV7-8	TRBD2	TRBJ2-7	few	TGTGCCAGCAGCCCCCCTAGCGGGGTCTCATACGAGCAGTACTTC	CASSPPSGVSYEQYF
TRBV18	NA	TRBJ2-1	few	TGTGCCAGCTCACTCTCAGGGACCCGGGGGAATAATGAGCAGTTCTTC	CASSLSGTRGNNEQFF
TRBV29-1	TRBD2	TRBJ2-7	NA	TGCAGCGTTGATGAGGGAGGGCCGGGAGAGCAGTACTTC	CSVDEGGPGEQYF
TRBV15	TRBD2	TRBJ2-6	few	TGTGCCACCACACTCGGGACTAGCTCTGGGGCCAACGTCCTGACTTTC	CATTLGTSSGANVLTF
TRBV2	TRBD2	TRBJ2-1	NA	TGTGCCAGCGGGGGGGAGTTGTATGAGCAGTTCTTC	CASGGELYEQFF
TRBV5-1	TRBD2	TRBJ2-1	few	TGCGCCAGCAGCTTGGCCGGGGAGGGAGTCGATGAGCAGTTCTTC	CASSLAGEGVDEQFF
TRBV29-1	NA	TRBJ2-7	few	TGCAGCGTTGAAGATAACAGCTACGAGCAGTACTTC	CSVEDNSYEQYF
TRBV7-9	NA	TRBJ1-1	NA	TGTGCCAGCAGCCCCCGGGTGGACTCAGAAAAAGCTTTCTTT	CASSPRVDSEKAFF
TRBV28	NA	TRBJ2-5	NA	TGTGCCAGCAGTCCAACAGACTATAGGGAGACCCAGTACTTC	CASSPTDYRETQYF
TRBV7-3	NA	TRBJ1-1	few	TGTGCCAGCAGCTCCGGAGGCAACACTGAAGCTTTCTTT	CASSSGGNTEAFF
TRBV5-1	TRBD2	TRBJ2-1	NA	TGCGCCAGCAGCTATCAGACTAGCGGGACATACAATGAGCAGTTCTTC	CASSYQTSGTYNEQFF
TRBV13	NA	TRBJ2-2	NA	TGTGCCAGCAGTCTGCGAGGGACGAACACCGGGGAGCTGTTTTTT	CASSLRGTNTGELFF
TRBV5-1	NA	TRBJ1-1	NA	TGCGCCAGCAGCTTGGAAGGGGGAGGGAGCACTGAAGCTTTCTTT	CASSLEGGGSTEAFF
TRBV6-4	TRBD2	TRBJ2-2	few	TGCGCCAGCAGTCTAGGACTAGATAACGGGGAGCTGTTTTTT	CASSLGLDNGELFF
TRBV5-4	NA	TRBJ2-3	few	TGTGCCAGCAGCCAGGGGGGCCTACTTACGCAGTATTTT	CASSQGGLLTQYF
TRBV2	NA	TRBJ2-7	once	TGTGCCAGCAGTGAAAACGCGGGCCGATACGAGCAGTACTTC	CASSENAGRYEQYF
TRBV6-5	NA	TRBJ1-1	few	TGTGCCAGCAGAGGGCACAGGACAAACACTGAAGCTTTCTTT	CASRGHRTNTEAFF
TRBV29-1	TRBD2	TRBJ2-1	NA	TGCAGCGTTTGGAATAGCGGGACCTCCTACAATGAGCAGTTCTTC	CSVWNSGTSYNEQFF
TRBV7-9	NA	TRBJ1-2	few	TGTGCCAGCAGCCGTCTGGGACTGGCGAATGGCTACACCTTC	CASSRLGLANGYTF
TRBV5-1	TRBD1	TRBJ1-1	NA	TGCGCCAGCTGGGACAGCCCGAACACTGAAGCTTTCTTT	CASWDSPNTEAFF
TRBV5-6	NA	TRBJ2-3	few	TGTGCCAGCAGCTTGGATGGAGGGGGCATCCACACAGATACGCAGTATTTT	CASSLDGGGIHTDTQYF
TRBV5-1	NA	TRBJ1-4	few	TGCGCCAGCAGCCCGACCGGACTGATAAATGAAAAACTGTTTTTT	CASSPTGLINEKLFF
TRBV6-1	NA	TRBJ1-4	NA	TGTGCCAGCAGTGATTGGGGAGTTCCTGAAAAACTGTTTTTT	CASSDWGVPEKLFF
TRBV11-2	TRBD2	TRBJ2-7	few	TGTGCCAGCAGCTTAGTGAGCGGGAGTCCGTACGAGCAGTACTTC	CASSLVSGSPYEQYF
TRBV30	TRBD2	TRBJ2-1	few	TGTGCCTGGAGCGCCGGGACTAGGAGTAATGAGCAGTTCTTC	CAWSAGTRSNEQFF